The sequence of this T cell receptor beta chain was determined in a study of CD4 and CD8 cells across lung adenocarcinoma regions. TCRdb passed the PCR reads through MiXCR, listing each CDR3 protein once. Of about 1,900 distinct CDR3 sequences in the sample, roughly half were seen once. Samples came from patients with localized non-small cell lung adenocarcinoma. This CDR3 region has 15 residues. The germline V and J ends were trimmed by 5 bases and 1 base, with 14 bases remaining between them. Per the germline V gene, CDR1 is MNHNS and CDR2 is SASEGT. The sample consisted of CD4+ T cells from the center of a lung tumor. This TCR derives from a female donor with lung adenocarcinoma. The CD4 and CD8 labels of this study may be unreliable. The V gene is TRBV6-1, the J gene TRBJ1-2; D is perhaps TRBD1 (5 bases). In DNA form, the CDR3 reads TGTGCCAGCAGTCCCGGGACCGACTTTAACTATGGCTACACCTTC. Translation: CASSPGTDFNYGYTF.